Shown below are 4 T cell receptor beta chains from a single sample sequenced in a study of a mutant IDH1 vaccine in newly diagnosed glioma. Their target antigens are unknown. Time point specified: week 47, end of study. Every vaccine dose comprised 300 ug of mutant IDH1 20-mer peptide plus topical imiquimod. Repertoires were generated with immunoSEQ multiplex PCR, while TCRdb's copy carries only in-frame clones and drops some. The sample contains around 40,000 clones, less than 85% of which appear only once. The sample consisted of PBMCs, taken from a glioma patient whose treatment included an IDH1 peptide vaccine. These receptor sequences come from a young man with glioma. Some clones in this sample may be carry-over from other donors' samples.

CDR3 sequence: CASSPPTGTTTEAFF. The CDR3 DNA reads TGTGCCAGCAGCCCTCCGACAGGAACGACCACTGAAGCTTTCTTT. The V and J genes are TRBV7-9 and TRBJ1-1; possibly TRBD1 for D (6 bases). Germline V gene lookup returns CDR1 SEHNR and CDR2 FQNEAQ (reference sequence). Trimming left V 5 bases short and J 4 bases short, with 17 bases between. The CDR3 covers 15 residues. The full variable domain, its missing parts supplied by reference TRBV7-9 and TRBJ1-1, is DTGVSQNPRHKITKRGQNVTFRCDPISEHNRLYWYRQTLGQGPEFLTYFQNEAQLEKSRLLSDRFSAERPKGSFSTLEIQRTEQGDSAMYLCASSPPTGTTTEAFFGQGTRLTVV.

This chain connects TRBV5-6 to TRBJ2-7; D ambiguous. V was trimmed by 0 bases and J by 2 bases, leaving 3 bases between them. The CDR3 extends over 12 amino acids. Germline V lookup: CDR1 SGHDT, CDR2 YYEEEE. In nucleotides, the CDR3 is TGTGCCAGCAGCTTGGGGACCTACGAGCAGTACTTC. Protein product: CASSLGTYEQYF.

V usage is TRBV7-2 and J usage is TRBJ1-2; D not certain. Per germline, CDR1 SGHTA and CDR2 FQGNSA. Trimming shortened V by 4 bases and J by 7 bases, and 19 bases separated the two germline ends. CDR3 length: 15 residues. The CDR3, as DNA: TGTGCCAGCAGCTCCCGTCCCGTTATGAGCGCTGGCTACACCTTC. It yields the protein CASSSRPVMSAGYTF.

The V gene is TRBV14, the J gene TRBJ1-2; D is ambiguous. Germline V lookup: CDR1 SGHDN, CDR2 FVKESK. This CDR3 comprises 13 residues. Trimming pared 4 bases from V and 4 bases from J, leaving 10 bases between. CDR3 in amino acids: CASSLHTSYGYTF. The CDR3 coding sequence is TGTGCCAGCAGCCTCCACACCTCCTATGGCTACACCTTC.